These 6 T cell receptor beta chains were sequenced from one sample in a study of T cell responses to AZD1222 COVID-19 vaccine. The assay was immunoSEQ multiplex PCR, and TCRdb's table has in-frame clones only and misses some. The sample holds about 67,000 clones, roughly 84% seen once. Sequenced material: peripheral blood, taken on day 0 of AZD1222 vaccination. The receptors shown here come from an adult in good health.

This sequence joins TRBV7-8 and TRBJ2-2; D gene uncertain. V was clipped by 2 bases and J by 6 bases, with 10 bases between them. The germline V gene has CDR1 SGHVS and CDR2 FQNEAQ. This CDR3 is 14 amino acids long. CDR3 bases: TGTGCCAGCAGCTTAAGTACTTTGGCCGGGGAGCTGTTTTTT. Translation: CASSLSTLAGELFF. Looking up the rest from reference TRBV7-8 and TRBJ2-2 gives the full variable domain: GAGVSQSPRYKVAKRGQDVALRCDPISGHVSLFWYQQALGQGPEFLTYFQNEAQLDKSGLPSDRFFAERPEGSVSTLKIQRTQQEDSAVYLCASSLSTLAGELFFGEGSRLTVL.

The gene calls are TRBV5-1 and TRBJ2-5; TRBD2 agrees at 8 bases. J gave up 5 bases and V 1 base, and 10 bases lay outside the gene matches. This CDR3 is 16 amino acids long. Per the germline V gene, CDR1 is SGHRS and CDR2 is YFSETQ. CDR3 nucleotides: TGCGCCAGCAGCTTGAGTTTGAGCAGCGGGAGTGAGACCCAGTACTTC. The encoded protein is CASSLSLSSGSETQYF.

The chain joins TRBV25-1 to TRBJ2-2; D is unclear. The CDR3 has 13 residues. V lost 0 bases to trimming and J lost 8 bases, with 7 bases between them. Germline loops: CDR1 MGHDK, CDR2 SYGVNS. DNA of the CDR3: TGTGCCAGCAGTGAATACACACAGGGGGAGCTGTTTTTT. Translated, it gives CASSEYTQGELFF.

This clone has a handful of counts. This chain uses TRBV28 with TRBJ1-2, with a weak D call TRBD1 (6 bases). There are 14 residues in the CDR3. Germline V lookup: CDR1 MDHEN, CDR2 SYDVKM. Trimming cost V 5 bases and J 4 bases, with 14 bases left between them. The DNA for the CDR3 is TGTGCCAGCAGTAAAACAGGGCCTGGCTATGGCTACACCTTC. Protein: CASSKTGPGYGYTF.

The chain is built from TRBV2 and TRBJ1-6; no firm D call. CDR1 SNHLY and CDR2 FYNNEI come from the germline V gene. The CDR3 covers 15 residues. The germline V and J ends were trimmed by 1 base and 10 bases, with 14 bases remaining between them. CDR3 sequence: CASSEEQSIGSPLHF. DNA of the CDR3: TGTGCCAGCAGTGAAGAACAGTCTATCGGATCACCCCTCCACTTT. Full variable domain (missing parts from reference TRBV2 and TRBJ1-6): EPEVTQTPSHQVTQMGQEVILRCVPISNHLYFYWYRQILGQKVEFLVSFYNNEISEKSEIFDDQFSVERPDGSNFTLKIRSTKLEDSAMYFCASSEEQSIGSPLHFGNGTRLTVT.

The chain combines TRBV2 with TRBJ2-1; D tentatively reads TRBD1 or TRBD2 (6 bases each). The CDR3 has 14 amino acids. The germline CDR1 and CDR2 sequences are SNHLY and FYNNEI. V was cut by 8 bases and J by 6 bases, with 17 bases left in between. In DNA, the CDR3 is TGTGCCAGCGGAACAGGGACTCTGGGCAATGAGCAGTTCTTC. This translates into CASGTGTLGNEQFF. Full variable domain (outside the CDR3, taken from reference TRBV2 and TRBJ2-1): EPEVTQTPSHQVTQMGQEVILRCVPISNHLYFYWYRQILGQKVEFLVSFYNNEISEKSEIFDDQFSVERPDGSNFTLKIRSTKLEDSAMYFCASGTGTLGNEQFFGPGTRLTVL.